These 19 T cell receptor beta chains came from one sample sequenced in a study of tumor and adjacent non-tumor tissue in lung cancer. No cell sorting was done before RNA was extracted from the tissue. TCRbeta libraries were built with three rounds of nested PCR, modified from ARM-PCR. MiXCR, applied by TCRdb to the multiplex PCR reads, yields one record per CDR3 protein. This sample carries 90,000 to 130,000 distinct CDR3 sequences, about 87% of them seen once, and the ten largest clones take 20% to 25%. The specimen was lung tumor tissue. The receptor set was obtained from a man in his 70s with non-small cell lung cancer.

With respect to this clonotype: The junction shows a germline mismatch at one end, possibly a read error. The chain links TRBV12-3 or TRBV12-4 to TRBJ2-6, with 11 bases aligning to TRBD1. The CDR3 loop spans 17 amino acids. CDR3 sequence (DNA): TGTGCCAGCAGTCCGGGACAGGGGGTGGATGAGGCCAATGTCCTGACTTTC. Amino acid sequence: CASSPGQGVDEANVLTF.

For this clonotype: At one boundary the junction diverges from the germline segment, which might be a read error. The rearrangement joins TRBV5-6 to TRBJ1-1; D gene uncertain. CDR1 and CDR2 from the germline V gene are SGHDT and YYEEEE. The CDR3 runs 14 residues. This chain's CDR3 is CVSSPDFGGSEAFF. The CDR3 DNA follows: TGTGTCAGCAGTCCCGATTTTGGTGGGTCTGAAGCTTTCTTT.

About this clonotype itself: Without the conserved terminal phenylalanine or tryptophan, this CDR3 likely stems from a read error. It is unclear where the CDR3 begins or ends on the DNA, so no DNA is shown, and the CDR3 is as TCRdb lists it. The chain has TRBV4-2 and TRBJ1-2; TRBD1 is the table's D call and was not checked against the DNA. Germline V gene lookup returns CDR1 LGHNA and CDR2 YNFKEQ. The CDR3 sequence runs 18 residues, both termini included. The CDR3 region is CASSQEIGVVGHFYGHTI.

Concerning this clonotype: This CDR3 is missing its conserved last phenylalanine or tryptophan, likely due to a read error. The chain joins TRBV29-1 to TRBJ2-5, with D perhaps TRBD1 or TRBD2 (5 bases each). Germline CDR1 is SQVTM and CDR2 is ANQGSEA. The CDR3 sequence is 12 residues long. In DNA, the CDR3 is TGCGGCGTTGAGTTCGGGGCGGAGACCCAGTACCTC. Translation: CGVEFGAETQYL.

CDR3 protein: CVISYVGGRRGDEQFF. The DNA for the CDR3 is TGTGTCATCAGTTACGTCGGCGGGAGAAGGGGCGATGAGCAGTTCTTC. The chain couples TRBV6-5 to TRBJ2-1, with 7 bases that match TRBD2. The CDR3 runs 16 residues. The germline V gene has CDR1 MNHEY and CDR2 SVGAGI.

In this sample, this clonotype turned up a few times. The germline gene is not matched at one end of the junction; a read error may be the cause. The chain links TRBV11-2 to TRBJ2-7; TRBD1 is a possible D gene (6 bases). Germline CDR1 is SGHAT and CDR2 is FQNNGV. This CDR3 has 16 amino acids. This CDR3 reads CGSSPPAGTPTYEQYF. The CDR3 coding sequence is TGTGGCAGCAGCCCTCCTGCCGGGACACCAACCTACGAGCAGTACTTC.

Of note for this clonotype: One junction end does not reproduce the germline sequence, and a read error may be involved. The chain couples TRBV6-5 to TRBJ2-1; 7 bases align to TRBD2. CDR1 and CDR2 from the germline V gene are MNHEY and SVGAGI. The CDR3 sequence is 16 residues long. The DNA for the CDR3 is TGTGCCAGCAGATACGTCGGCGGGGGAAGGGGCAATGGGCAGTTCTTC. As protein: CASRYVGGGRGNGQFF.

To note about this clonotype: One junction end disagrees with the germline gene, perhaps due to a read error. The chain has TRBV6-6 and TRBJ1-5, with D tentatively TRBD1 (6 bases). This CDR3 comprises 15 residues. Germline assignment: CDR1 MNHNY and CDR2 SVGAGI (reference sequence). The CDR3 is CANSYSGVSNQPQLF. For the CDR3, the DNA is TGTGCCAACAGTTACTCAGGGGTTAGCAATCAGCCCCAGCTTTTT.

The table lists this clonotype with a few counts. A much more abundant neighbour one base away suggests this may be a read error. The V gene is TRBV20-1, the J gene TRBJ1-5, with a weak D call TRBD1 (6 bases). The V gene's germline CDR1 is DFQATT and CDR2 SNEGSKA (reference sequence). Trimming took 7 bases from V and 4 from J, leaving 11 bases between them. The CDR3 length is 12 residues. CDR3 protein: CSVTQGNQPQHF. CDR3 sequence (DNA): TGCAGTGTTACACAGGGTAATCAGCCCCAGCATTTT.

Notes on this clonotype: The junction departs from germline at one end; a sequencing error may be responsible. V gene TRBV10-3 combines with J gene TRBJ2-2; a possible D gene is TRBD2 (5 bases). The CDR3 has 16 residues. Germline assignment: CDR1 ENHRY and CDR2 SYGVKD. DNA of the CDR3: TGTGCCATCACTGGGCAGGCTGCCCCGGGTACCGGGAAGCTGTTTTTT. This translates into CAITGQAAPGTGKLFF.

In the case of this clonotype: This likely comes from a read error, as the CDR3 has no conserved phenylalanine or tryptophan at its end. It is unclear where the CDR3 begins or ends on the DNA, so no DNA is shown, and the CDR3 is as TCRdb lists it. The chain links TRBV5-6 to TRBJ2-7; TRBD2, the D gene given by the table, was not confirmed from the DNA. In germline, CDR1 is SGHDT, CDR2 YYEEEE. A total of 14 residues make up the CDR3, ends included. CDR3 loop: CASSPGGWSYELYL.

CDR3 protein: CASNGWGVGNTEAFF. CDR3 nucleotides: TGTGCCAGCAATGGATGGGGGGTTGGGAACACTGAAGCTTTCTTT. The rearrangement links TRBV6-1 to TRBJ1-1, with D possibly matching TRBD1 (5 bases). Trimming took 7 bases from V and 1 from J, leaving 16 bases between them. From germline, CDR1 is MNHNS and CDR2 SASEGT. CDR3 size: 15 residues.

As to this clonotype: It is likely a read error, because the conserved phenylalanine at the end of the CDR3 is missing. The limits of the CDR3 on the DNA are not certain, so only TCRdb's listed CDR3 is given. The chain joins TRBV11-2 to TRBJ1-4. Inclusive of both ends, the CDR3 amounts to 15 amino acids. Germline V CDR1 and CDR2: SGHAT, FQNNGV. The CDR3 is CASNRSGTSNEKMFS.

V gene TRBV7-2 combines with J gene TRBJ2-1; tentative D call: TRBD1 (6 bases). Germline-derived CDR1 and CDR2 are SGHTA and FQGNSA. This CDR3 is built from 15 residues. V gave up 1 base and J gave up 7 bases, with 14 bases separating them. The CDR3 nucleotides are TGTGCCAGCAGCTTAGGCCCCCGCAGGGGAAATGAGCAGTTCTTC. Translated, it gives CASSLGPRRGNEQFF.

With respect to this clonotype: One junction end does not reproduce the germline sequence, and a read error may be involved. The rearrangement links TRBV6-1 to TRBJ2-3; maybe TRBD2 (5 bases). CDR1 and CDR2 from the germline V gene are MNHNS and SASEGT. CDR3 size: 16 residues. CDR3 in DNA: TGTGTCAGTAGTGAAGATGTCACCGGAGGAGCAGATGCGCAGTATTTT. Its translation is CVSSEDVTGGADAQYF.

This clonotype was detected many times. This chain joins TRBV10-3 and TRBJ2-2; D ambiguous. V was cut by 0 bases and J by 0 bases, with 5 bases left in between. The CDR3 is 15 residues long. CDR1 and CDR2 from the germline V gene are ENHRY and SYGVKD. The CDR3 region has the DNA TGTGCCATCAGTGAGTCAGTATCGAACACCGGGGAGCTGTTTTTT. It yields the protein CAISESVSNTGELFF.

In its sample, this clonotype is medium-sized. The V call is TRBV4-2, the J call TRBJ2-1; D remains unclear. CDR3 length: 15 amino acids. Germline loops: CDR1 LGHNA, CDR2 YNFKEQ. Trimming stripped 1 base from V and 4 bases from J, with 11 bases between. The CDR3 protein is CASSQGSPQYNEQFF. In DNA, the CDR3 is TGTGCCAGCAGCCAAGGATCCCCTCAATACAATGAGCAGTTCTTC.

On this clonotype: Compared with germline, one end of the junction differs, possibly owing to a read error. The chain carries TRBV28 and TRBJ1-2, with D unresolved. CDR3 length: 14 residues. The V gene's germline CDR1 is MDHEN and CDR2 SYDVKM. CDR3 in amino acids: CARSLVGRTYGYTF. The CDR3 nucleotides read TGTGCCAGGAGTTTGGTCGGCAGAACCTACGGCTACACCTTC.

J is TRBJ1-2 and V is TRBV28; no clear D gene. The germline V and J ends were trimmed by 6 bases and 8 bases, with 10 bases remaining between them. From germline, CDR1 is MDHEN and CDR2 SYDVKM. The CDR3 consists of 11 residues. CDR3 sequence: CASSSLRGYTF. The CDR3 region has the DNA TGTGCCAGCAGCTCCCTGAGAGGCTACACCTTC.